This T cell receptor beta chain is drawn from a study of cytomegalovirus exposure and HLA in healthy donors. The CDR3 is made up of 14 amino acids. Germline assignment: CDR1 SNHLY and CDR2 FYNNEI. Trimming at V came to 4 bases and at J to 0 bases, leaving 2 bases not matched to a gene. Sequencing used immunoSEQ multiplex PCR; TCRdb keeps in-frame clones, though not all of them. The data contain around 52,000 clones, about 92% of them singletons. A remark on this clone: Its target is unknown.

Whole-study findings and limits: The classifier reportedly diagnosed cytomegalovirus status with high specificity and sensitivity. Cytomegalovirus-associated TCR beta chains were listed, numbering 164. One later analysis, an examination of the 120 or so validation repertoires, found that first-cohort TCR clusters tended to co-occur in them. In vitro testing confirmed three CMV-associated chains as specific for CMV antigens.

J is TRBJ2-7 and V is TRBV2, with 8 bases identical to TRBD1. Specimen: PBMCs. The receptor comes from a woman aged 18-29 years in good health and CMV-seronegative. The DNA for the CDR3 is TGTGCCAGCAGTGTTGGACAGGGCTCCTACGAGCAGTACTTC. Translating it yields CASSVGQGSYEQYF.